Detailed here is one TCR beta chain. The study drew participants aged roughly 18 to 89 years from about two dozen US areas. Shortly before study entry, within 2 weeks, exposed participants had met a COVID-19 case. Germline V gene lookup returns CDR1 LNHDA and CDR2 SQIVND (reference sequence). Trimming left V 5 bases short and J 4 bases short, with 6 bases between. The CDR3 spans 12 residues. The data were obtained in a study of blood T cell repertoires in COVID-19. Overall study: PBMCs, B-cell-depleted T cells, or T cells provided the cDNA or gDNA that made up the material.

The protocol was immunoSEQ multiplex PCR, while the TCRdb copy is restricted to in-frame clones and leaves out a portion. The repertoire consists of about 220,000 clones, with about four fifths occurring once and the leading ten covering about 4.6%. The rearrangement uses TRBV19 and TRBJ1-3; the D is unclear. Sequencing input: PBMCs or T cells enriched from blood (not recorded which). This clonotype was obtained from a woman in her forties or fifties who had been exposed to COVID-19. CDR3 amino acids: CASSVRGNTIYF. As DNA, the CDR3 is TGTGCCAGTAGTGTCCGGGGAAACACCATATATTTT.